The next 19 T cell receptor beta chains were all read from a single sample in a study of blood T cells in healthy people across ages. A second PCR of about 7 to 11 cycles used a sample-barcoded 5' primer and a J-beta primer mix. In TCRdb, the 5' RACE reads were re-called with MiXCR into one record per CDR3 protein. The repertoire holds fewer than 1 million distinct CDR3 sequences, with 40% to 50% as singletons. The specimen was blood. The receptor source for this set is a man in his 60s in good health.

A few counts support this clonotype. V gene TRBV7-2 combines with J gene TRBJ2-6; 11 bases fit TRBD1. The junction had 9 bases not matched to a gene; V was cut back by 5 bases and J by 0 bases. Germline assignment: CDR1 SGHTA and CDR2 FQGNSA. This CDR3 contains 19 residues. The DNA of the CDR3 is TGTGCCAGCAGCGACTCGTGGGGACAGGGGGACTCTGGGGCCAACGTCCTGACTTTC. It encodes CASSDSWGQGDSGANVLTF.

V gene TRBV12-3 or TRBV12-4 combines with J gene TRBJ1-1, with TRBD1 matching over 7 bases. V lost 6 bases to trimming and J lost 7 bases; unmatched junction nucleotides: 5. There are 12 residues in the CDR3. Here the CDR3 reads CASRTGSSEAFF. CDR3 coding DNA: TGTGCCAGCAGGACAGGGTCTAGTGAAGCTTTCTTT.

This clonotype was observed a handful of times. The gene calls are TRBV7-8 and TRBJ2-5; 9 nucleotides line up with TRBD1. J gave up 4 bases and V 0 bases, and 15 bases lay outside the gene matches. The CDR3 extends over 19 amino acids. Per germline, CDR1 SGHVS and CDR2 FQNEAQ. CDR3 bases: TGTGCCAGCAGCTTAGCGAGGGGACAGGGAAGGGGAGCAAGAGAGACCCAGTACTTC. It specifies CASSLARGQGRGARETQYF. The variable domain in full, completed from reference TRBV7-8 and TRBJ2-5, reads GAGVSQSPRYKVAKRGQDVALRCDPISGHVSLFWYQQALGQGPEFLTYFQNEAQLDKSGLPSDRFFAERPEGSVSTLKIQRTQQEDSAVYLCASSLARGQGRGARETQYFGPGTRLLVL.

The chain has TRBV15 and TRBJ2-4; 7 bases agree with TRBD1. The CDR3 loop spans 17 amino acids. Germline V gene sequence: CDR1 LNHNV, CDR2 YYDKDF (reference sequence). Trimming removed 3 bases from V and 3 bases from J; junction bases left unmatched: 11. The CDR3 loop is CATSRLQGIDVKNIQYF. The CDR3 DNA follows: TGTGCCACCAGCAGGCTACAGGGGATTGACGTCAAAAACATTCAGTACTTC.

This clonotype has just one count. At one end the junction does not follow the germline gene, possibly because of a read error. This chain links TRBV5-1 with TRBJ1-5; the D is unclear. CDR1 is SGHRS, CDR2 YFSETQ, per germline. There are 13 residues in the CDR3. In nucleotides, the CDR3 is TGCGCCAGCAGCACGGACGGTAATCGGCCCCAGCATTTT. Translating it yields CASSTDGNRPQHF.

This clonotype occurred a few times. CDR3 in amino acids: CASSQTTGTQNGYTF. The CDR3 DNA sequence: TGTGCCAGCAGCCAGACGACCGGGACACAGAATGGCTACACCTTC. The chain has TRBV14 and TRBJ1-2; D perhaps matches TRBD1 (6 bases). This CDR3 spans 15 amino acids. V lost 3 bases and J lost 6, with 17 bases in between. The germline CDR1 and CDR2 sequences are SGHDN and FVKESK.

The rearrangement links TRBV6-5 to TRBJ1-4, with D maybe TRBD1 (6 bases). The CDR3 covers 17 residues. Germline assignment: CDR1 MNHEY and CDR2 SVGAGI. V shed 2 bases and J shed 8 bases, with 21 bases lying between them. CDR3 protein: CASSYQPNRAGKEKLFF. DNA for the CDR3: TGTGCCAGCAGTTACCAACCCAACAGGGCCGGTAAGGAAAAACTGTTTTTT.

The sample holds a few counts of this clonotype. This chain links TRBV6-5 with TRBJ1-2; maybe TRBD1 (5 bases). Trimming left V 0 bases short and J 2 bases short, with 13 bases between. This CDR3 comprises 16 residues. Per the germline V gene, CDR1 is MNHEY and CDR2 is SVGAGI. CDR3 in DNA: TGTGCCAGCAGTTACTCGAAGGCAGGGAAGAACTATGGCTACACCTTC. Translated: CASSYSKAGKNYGYTF.

The chain recombines TRBV4-3 with TRBJ2-3; a possible D gene is TRBD2 (6 bases). The germline V gene has CDR1 LGHNA and CDR2 YSLEER. The CDR3 has 17 amino acids. V was cut by 0 bases and J by 2 bases, with 15 bases left in between. CDR3 sequence reads: CASSQDSPSATTDTQYF. DNA for the CDR3: TGCGCCAGCAGCCAAGATTCCCCTAGCGCTACCACAGATACGCAGTATTTT.

This sequence joins TRBV20-1 and TRBJ2-5, with D perhaps matching TRBD2 (5 bases). TRBJ2-7 matches the DNA end more closely, so the J call is doubtful. This CDR3 spans 15 amino acids. Germline V gene data show CDR1 as DFQATT and CDR2 as SNEGSKA (reference sequence). CDR3 sequence reads: CSARERTRPENEQYF. In DNA, the CDR3 is TGCAGTGCTAGAGAACGGACTCGCCCAGAAAACGAGCAGTACTTC.

This sequence joins TRBV10-3 and TRBJ1-1; no clear D gene. With 3 bases removed from V and 11 bases from J, the gap between germline ends came to 13 bases. Germline V gene sequence: CDR1 ENHRY, CDR2 SYGVKD. The CDR3 covers 12 residues. The CDR3 sequence is CAISDPIGSAFF. The CDR3 nucleotides read TGTGCCATCAGTGACCCGATTGGGTCGGCTTTCTTT.

In nucleotides, the CDR3 is TGTGCCAGCAGTCCACAGATCAGAAGACAGATTAACCTCTATGGCTACACCTTC. It translates to CASSPQIRRQINLYGYTF. The chain recombines TRBV6-1 with TRBJ1-2; D is possibly TRBD1 (5 bases). Deletions cut 5 bases from V and 4 bases from J, with 26 bases between. From germline, CDR1 is MNHNS and CDR2 SASEGT. The CDR3 has 18 amino acids.

J is TRBJ2-1 and V is TRBV28; TRBD2 is a possible D gene (7 bases). Trimming left V 4 bases short and J 2 bases short, with 21 bases between. The germline V gene encodes CDR1 MDHEN and CDR2 SYDVKM. The CDR3 consists of 18 residues. The CDR3 DNA follows: TGTGCCAGCAGTTCCCTCTTACGGGCGGGGGCCGCCTACAATGAGCAGTTCTTC. It codes for CASSSLLRAGAAYNEQFF.

The chain carries TRBV4-2 and TRBJ1-4; D is uncertain. V lost 1 base and J 1 base, leaving 4 bases between the germline ends. CDR1 is LGHNA and CDR2 is YNFKEQ in the germline V gene. This CDR3 spans 14 amino acids. CDR3 coding DNA: TGTGCCAGCAGCCAAGCATTAACTAATGAAAAACTGTTTTTT. Encoded protein: CASSQALTNEKLFF.

This clonotype was observed a few times. The chain employs TRBV4-3 and TRBJ2-3; TRBD2 matches 10 bases. Germline V gives CDR1 LGHNA, CDR2 YSLEER. Trimming took 0 bases from V and 6 from J; bases not matched to a gene: 6. CDR3 length equals 16 residues. The DNA of the CDR3 is TGCGCCAGCAGCCAAGAAGGAGCGGGGGGGCGGGATACGCAGTATTTT. Translated: CASSQEGAGGRDTQYF.

Only a few counts were recorded for this clonotype. The chain employs TRBV30 and TRBJ1-1; no clear D gene. The V end lost 2 bases, the J end lost 0 bases, and 10 bases lay between the germline ends. The CDR3 spans 14 residues. Germline assignment: CDR1 GTSNPN and CDR2 SVGIG (reference sequence). The CDR3 DNA is TGTGCCTGGAGTCGAACAAGTATGAACACTGAAGCTTTCTTT. This translates into CAWSRTSMNTEAFF.

The chain uses TRBV20-1 and TRBJ1-6, with a weak D call TRBD1 (6 bases). The germline CDR1 and CDR2 sequences are DFQATT and SNEGSKA (reference sequence). This CDR3 has 16 amino acids. V was clipped by 4 bases and J by 7 bases, with 20 bases between them. CDR3 bases: TGCAGTGCTACCGCTGGACAGTCCCATTACAATTCACCCCTCCACTTT. This gives the protein CSATAGQSHYNSPLHF.

The chain employs TRBV12-3 or TRBV12-4 and TRBJ2-5; 9 nucleotides align to TRBD2. The CDR3 totals 14 residues. V gave up 3 bases and J gave up 5 bases; unmatched junction bases: 4. The CDR3 sequence: CASSFTGTSETQYF. The CDR3 bases are TGTGCCAGCAGTTTCACCGGGACTAGCGAGACCCAGTACTTC.

V and J are TRBV2 and TRBJ2-6, with a tentative D call TRBD1 (6 bases). Deletions cut 1 base from V and 2 bases from J, with 9 bases between. This CDR3 spans 16 amino acids. Looked up from germline, CDR1 is SNHLY and CDR2 is FYNNEI. The chain's CDR3 is CASSEDYRAGANVLTF. In nucleotides, the CDR3 is TGTGCCAGCAGTGAAGATTACAGGGCTGGGGCCAACGTCCTGACTTTC.